Each of the 17 T cell receptor beta chains below was sequenced from the same sample in a study of blood T cell repertoires in COVID-19. Clones were sequenced by immunoSEQ multiplex PCR, and TCRdb holds only the in-frame ones, with some missing. Of more than 200,000 clones detected, about four fifths appear once; the ten largest clones hold 8.5% to 10%. The sequenced sample consisted of peripheral blood. The receptors stem from a middle-aged man with active or convalescent COVID-19.

The rearrangement uses TRBV3-1 (or the pseudogene TRBV3-2) and TRBJ2-3; 10 nucleotides align to TRBD1. The length of the CDR3 is 15 residues. Germline V lookup: CDR1 LGHDT, CDR2 YNNKEL (reference sequence). V trimming: 4 bases; J trimming: 2 bases; junction bases outside the gene matches: 3. The CDR3 region has the DNA TGTGCCAGCAGCCCCGGGACAGGGGCCACAGATACGCAGTATTTT. This translates into CASSPGTGATDTQYF.

The chain links TRBV7-9 to TRBJ2-5; tentatively, D is TRBD1 (7 bases). The CDR3 is made up of 16 amino acids. Germline CDR1 is SEHNR and CDR2 is FQNEAQ (reference sequence). The V and J ends lost 3 bases and 3 bases respectively, with 17 bases between them. The CDR3: CASSFLKIRGEETQYF. CDR3 coding DNA: TGTGCCAGCAGCTTCTTGAAGATCAGGGGGGAAGAGACCCAGTACTTC. Drawing the rest from reference TRBV7-9 and TRBJ2-5, the complete variable domain is DTGVSQNPRHKITKRGQNVTFRCDPISEHNRLYWYRQTLGQGPEFLTYFQNEAQLEKSRLLSDRFSAERPKGSFSTLEIQRTEQGDSAMYLCASSFLKIRGEETQYFGPGTRLLVL.

The gene calls are TRBV5-6 and TRBJ1-3, with 9 nucleotides matching TRBD1. The ends lost 1 base at V and 2 bases at J; junction bases unmatched: 7. The CDR3 extends over 17 amino acids. CDR1 is SGHDT, CDR2 YYEEEE, per germline. The CDR3 spells CASSLLRGQGAGNTIYF. The CDR3 DNA is TGTGCCAGCAGCTTGTTAAGGGGACAGGGAGCTGGAAACACCATATATTTT.

The V gene is TRBV7-2, the J gene TRBJ2-7; no clear D. V shed 0 bases and J shed 7 bases, with 13 bases lying between them. The CDR3 extends over 14 amino acids. CDR1 SGHTA and CDR2 FQGNSA come from the germline V gene. As DNA, the CDR3 is TGTGCCAGCAGCTTAGCGCCTCTGGGCCTTGAGCAGTACTTC. The encoded protein is CASSLAPLGLEQYF.

The chain combines TRBV5-5 with TRBJ1-1; D is uncertain. The CDR3 loop spans 14 amino acids. V was cut by 1 base and J by 2 bases, with 9 bases left in between. Germline CDR1 reads SGHKS; CDR2 reads YYEKEE (reference sequence). CDR3 residues: CASSLRESNTEAFF. DNA for the CDR3: TGTGCCAGCAGCTTGAGGGAGTCCAACACTGAAGCTTTCTTT.

The rearrangement links TRBV6-5 to TRBJ2-7; 10 nucleotides agree with TRBD2. This CDR3 contains 15 residues. J lost 3 bases, V lost 5 bases, and 7 bases had no gene match. The germline gives CDR1 MNHEY, CDR2 SVGAGI. CDR3 in amino acids: CASSPLAGAGYEQYF. CDR3 sequence (DNA): TGTGCCAGCAGTCCCCTAGCGGGAGCGGGCTACGAGCAGTACTTC.

The chain carries TRBV5-1 and TRBJ1-4; 9 bases line up with TRBD1. Per the germline V gene, CDR1 is SGHRS and CDR2 is YFSETQ. The CDR3 spans 18 residues. V lost 6 bases, J lost 4 bases, and 16 bases stayed unmatched. CDR3 DNA: TGCGCCAGCATGGGGCCGGGACAGGGAAGATTTGGTAATGAAAAACTGTTTTTT. This translates into CASMGPGQGRFGNEKLFF.

This clone has a count of ten or more. V is TRBV6-2 or TRBV6-3 and J is TRBJ2-7, with D uncertain. The CDR3 totals 15 residues. V was trimmed by 6 bases and J by 4 bases, leaving 19 bases between them. CDR1 and CDR2 (germline): MNHEY, SVGEGT. CDR3 sequence (DNA): TGTGCCAGCAGCCACAAGAATATGTTAACATACGAGCAGTACTTC. Protein sequence: CASSHKNMLTYEQYF.

The V gene is TRBV4-1, the J gene TRBJ1-1; D ambiguous. V lost 0 bases and J lost 8, with 13 bases in between. Germline values: CDR1 MGHRA, CDR2 YSYEKL. The CDR3 runs 14 residues. The CDR3 coding sequence is TGCGCCAGCAGCCAAGACAGTTACCTTCCCGAAGCTTTCTTT. Protein product: CASSQDSYLPEAFF.

The chain carries TRBV30 and TRBJ2-7; 8 bases map to TRBD2. V lost 3 bases, J lost 4 bases, and 5 bases stayed unmatched. The CDR3 length is 13 residues. The germline V gene has CDR1 GTSNPN and CDR2 SVGIG (reference sequence). In DNA, the CDR3 is TGTGCCTGGAGACTAGCGGCATCATACGAGCAGTACTTC. Translating gives CAWRLAASYEQYF.

The chain is built from TRBV15 and TRBJ2-7, with 9 bases lining up with TRBD1. Unmatched junction bases numbered 6, after V lost 2 bases and J lost 1 base. CDR3 length: 16 residues. The germline V gene has CDR1 LNHNV and CDR2 YYDKDF (reference sequence). CDR3 protein: CATSRTTGQGSYEQYF. In DNA, the CDR3 is TGTGCCACCAGCAGAACAACCGGACAGGGGTCCTACGAGCAGTACTTC.

V usage is TRBV30 and J usage is TRBJ1-2; TRBD1 might be the D (5 bases). The CDR3 contains 13 residues. CDR1 is GTSNPN and CDR2 is SVGIG in the germline V gene (reference sequence). Trimming took 7 bases from V and 4 from J, leaving 16 bases between them. The CDR3 loop is CAFQDKETYGYTF. CDR3 sequence (DNA): TGTGCCTTTCAGGACAAGGAGACCTATGGCTACACCTTC.

The chain carries TRBV5-1 and TRBJ2-7, with D hard to call. V was pared by 1 base and J by 6 bases, with 11 bases between. Germline CDR1 and CDR2: SGHRS and YFSETQ. This CDR3 has 13 amino acids. The CDR3 DNA reads TGCGCCAGCAGCTTGTCCGTATCCCTCGAGCAGTACTTC. It translates to CASSLSVSLEQYF.

The V gene is TRBV28, the J gene TRBJ1-6; D gene ambiguous. The germline gives CDR1 MDHEN, CDR2 SYDVKM. There are 12 residues in the CDR3. CDR3 DNA sequence: TGTGCTAGTGGTGCTCATAATTCACCCCTCCACTTT. Amino acids: CASGAHNSPLHF.

The chain recombines TRBV4-3 with TRBJ2-3; 8 bases align to TRBD2. The CDR3 has 16 residues. CDR1 and CDR2 from the germline V gene are LGHNA and YSLEER. V lost 0 bases to trimming and J lost 2 bases; unmatched junction nucleotides: 4. In nucleotides, the CDR3 is TGCGCCAGCAGCCAAGATGGCGGGGGGTACACAGATACGCAGTATTTT. Translated: CASSQDGGGYTDTQYF.

The rearrangement uses TRBV24-1 and TRBJ2-5; 9 bases fit TRBD2. The V segment lost 4 bases and the J segment 5 bases; nucleotides outside the gene matches: 7. Germline CDR1 is KGHDR and CDR2 is SFDVKD. This CDR3 is built from 15 residues. The CDR3 DNA follows: TGTGCCACCAGTGACCGTAGCGGGAGCAGGGAGACCCAGTACTTC. As protein: CATSDRSGSRETQYF.

V usage is TRBV5-1 and J usage is TRBJ2-7; a weak D match, TRBD1 (6 bases). CDR1 is SGHRS, CDR2 YFSETQ, per germline. The V end was cut by 2 bases, the J end by 5 bases, with 17 bases between. This CDR3 comprises 15 residues. The CDR3 coding sequence is TGCGCCAGCAGCTTCTACTCAACAGGGCCGGACGAGCAGTACTTC. Its protein is CASSFYSTGPDEQYF.